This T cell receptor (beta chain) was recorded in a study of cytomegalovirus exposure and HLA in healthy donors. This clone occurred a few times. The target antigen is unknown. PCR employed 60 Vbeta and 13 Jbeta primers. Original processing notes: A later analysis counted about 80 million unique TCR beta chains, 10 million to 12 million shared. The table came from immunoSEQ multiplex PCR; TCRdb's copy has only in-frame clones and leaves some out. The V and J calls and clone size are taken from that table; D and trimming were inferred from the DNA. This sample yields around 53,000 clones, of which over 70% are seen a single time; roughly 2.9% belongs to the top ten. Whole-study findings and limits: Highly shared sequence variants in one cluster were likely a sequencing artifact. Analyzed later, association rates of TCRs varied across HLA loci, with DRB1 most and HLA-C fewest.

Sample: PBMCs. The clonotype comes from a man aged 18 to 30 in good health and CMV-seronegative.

CDR3 coding DNA: TGCGCCAGCAGGGACAACTCGGTCCAAGAGACCCAGTACTTC. It encodes CASRDNSVQETQYF. The V call is TRBV5-1, the J call TRBJ2-5; D might be TRBD1 (5 bases). Germline V lookup: CDR1 SGHRS, CDR2 YFSETQ. The CDR3 sequence is 14 residues long. Trimming took 5 bases from V and 1 from J, leaving 12 bases between them.